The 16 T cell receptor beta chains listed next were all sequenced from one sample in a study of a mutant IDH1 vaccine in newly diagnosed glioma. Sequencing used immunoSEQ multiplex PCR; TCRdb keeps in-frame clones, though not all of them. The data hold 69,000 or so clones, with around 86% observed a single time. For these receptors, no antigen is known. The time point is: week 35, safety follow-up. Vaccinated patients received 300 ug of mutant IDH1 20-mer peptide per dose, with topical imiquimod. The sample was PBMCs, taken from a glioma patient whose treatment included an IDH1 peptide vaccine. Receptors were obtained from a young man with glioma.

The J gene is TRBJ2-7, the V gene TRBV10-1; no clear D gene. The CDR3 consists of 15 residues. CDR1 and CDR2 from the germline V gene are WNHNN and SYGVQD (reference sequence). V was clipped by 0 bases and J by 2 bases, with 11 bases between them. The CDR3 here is CASSESRLVPYEQYF. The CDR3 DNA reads TGCGCCAGCAGTGAGTCGCGACTTGTACCCTACGAGCAGTACTTC.

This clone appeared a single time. CDR3: CASSPQTAYNEQFF. CDR3 DNA sequence: TGTGCCAGCTCACCCCAGACAGCATACAATGAGCAGTTCTTC. The J gene is TRBJ2-1, the V gene TRBV18; tentatively, D is TRBD1 (5 bases). V lost 3 bases, J lost 4 bases, and 10 bases lay in between. This CDR3 comprises 14 residues. Germline V gives CDR1 KGHSH, CDR2 LQKENI.

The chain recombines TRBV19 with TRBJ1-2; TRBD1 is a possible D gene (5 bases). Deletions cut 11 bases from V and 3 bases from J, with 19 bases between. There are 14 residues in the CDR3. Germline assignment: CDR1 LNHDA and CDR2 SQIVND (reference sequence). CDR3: CAPKRWGGDYGYTF. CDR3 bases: TGTGCCCCCAAGAGGTGGGGGGGGGACTATGGCTACACCTTC.

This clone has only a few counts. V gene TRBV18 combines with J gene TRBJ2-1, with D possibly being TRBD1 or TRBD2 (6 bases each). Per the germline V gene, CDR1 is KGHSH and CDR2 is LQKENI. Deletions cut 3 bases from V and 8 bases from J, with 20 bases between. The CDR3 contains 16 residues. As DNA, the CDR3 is TGTGCCAGCTCACCCTCAATAGGCGGAGGGGGTGATGAGCAGTTCTTC. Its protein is CASSPSIGGGGDEQFF.

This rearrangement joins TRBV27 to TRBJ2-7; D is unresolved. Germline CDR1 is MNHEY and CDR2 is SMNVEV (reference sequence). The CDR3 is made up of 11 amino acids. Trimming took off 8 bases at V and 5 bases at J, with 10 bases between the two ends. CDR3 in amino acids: CASFASDEQYF. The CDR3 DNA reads TGTGCCAGCTTCGCATCGGACGAGCAGTACTTC.

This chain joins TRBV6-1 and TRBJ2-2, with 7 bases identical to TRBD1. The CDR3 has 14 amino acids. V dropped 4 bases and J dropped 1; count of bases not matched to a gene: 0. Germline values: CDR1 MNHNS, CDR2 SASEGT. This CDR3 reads CASSGQGNTGELFF. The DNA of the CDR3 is TGTGCCAGCAGTGGACAGGGGAACACCGGGGAGCTGTTTTTT.

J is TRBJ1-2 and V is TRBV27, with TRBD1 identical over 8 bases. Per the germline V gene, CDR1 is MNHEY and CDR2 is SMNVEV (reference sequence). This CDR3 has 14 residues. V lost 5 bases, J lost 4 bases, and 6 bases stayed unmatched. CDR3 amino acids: CASSPTGDLYGYTF. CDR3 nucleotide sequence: TGTGCCAGCAGTCCGACAGGGGACCTCTATGGCTACACCTTC.

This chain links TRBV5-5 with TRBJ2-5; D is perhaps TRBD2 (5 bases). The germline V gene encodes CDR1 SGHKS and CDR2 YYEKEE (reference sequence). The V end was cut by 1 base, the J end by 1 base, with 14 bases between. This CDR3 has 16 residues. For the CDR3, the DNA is TGTGCCAGCAGCTTGAAAATTAGAGGGCCCCAAGAGACCCAGTACTTC. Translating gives CASSLKIRGPQETQYF.

CDR3 region: CASSTQSVAGYTF. CDR3 sequence (DNA): TGTGCCAGCAGCACCCAATCCGTCGCTGGCTACACCTTC. The chain is built from TRBV7-9 and TRBJ1-2; D ambiguous. Germline V gene data show CDR1 as SEHNR and CDR2 as FQNEAQ (reference sequence). The CDR3 covers 13 residues. V was clipped by 5 bases and J by 7 bases, with 14 bases between them.

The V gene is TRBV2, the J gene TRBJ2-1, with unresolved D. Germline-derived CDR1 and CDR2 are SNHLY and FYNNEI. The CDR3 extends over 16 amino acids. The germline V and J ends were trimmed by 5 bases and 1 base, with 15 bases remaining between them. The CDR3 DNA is TGTGCCAGCAGTCCAGTTCCGTACCCATCCTACAATGAGCAGTTCTTC. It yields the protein CASSPVPYPSYNEQFF.

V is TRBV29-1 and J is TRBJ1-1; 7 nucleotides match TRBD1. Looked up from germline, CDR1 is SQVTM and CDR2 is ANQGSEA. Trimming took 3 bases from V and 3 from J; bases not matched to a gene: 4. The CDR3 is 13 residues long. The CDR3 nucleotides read TGCAGCGTTGAGACAGGGCCCGACACTGAAGCTTTCTTT. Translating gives CSVETGPDTEAFF.

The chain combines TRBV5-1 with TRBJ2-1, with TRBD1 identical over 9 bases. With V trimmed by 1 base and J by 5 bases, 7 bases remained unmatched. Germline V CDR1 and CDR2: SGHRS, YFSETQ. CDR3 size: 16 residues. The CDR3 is CASSLNRGPRNNEQFF. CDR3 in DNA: TGCGCCAGCAGCTTGAACAGGGGGCCTCGAAACAATGAGCAGTTCTTC.

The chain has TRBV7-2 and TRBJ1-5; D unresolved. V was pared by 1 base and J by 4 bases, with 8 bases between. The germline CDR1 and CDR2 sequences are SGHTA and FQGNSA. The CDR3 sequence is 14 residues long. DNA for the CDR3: TGTGCCAGCAGCTTAGATTCTCGAAATCAGCCCCAGCATTTT. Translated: CASSLDSRNQPQHF.

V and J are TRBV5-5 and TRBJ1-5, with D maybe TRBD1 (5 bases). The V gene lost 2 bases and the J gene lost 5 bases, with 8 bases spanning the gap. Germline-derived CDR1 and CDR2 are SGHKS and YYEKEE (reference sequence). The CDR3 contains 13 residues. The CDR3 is CASSFRVDQPQHF. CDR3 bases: TGTGCCAGCAGCTTCAGGGTTGATCAGCCCCAGCATTTT.

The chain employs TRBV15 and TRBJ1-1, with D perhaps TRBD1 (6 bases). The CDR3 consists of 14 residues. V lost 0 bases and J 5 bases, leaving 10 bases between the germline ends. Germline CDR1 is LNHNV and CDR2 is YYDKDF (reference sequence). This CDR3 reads CATSRDFGQTEAFF. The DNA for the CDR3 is TGTGCCACCAGCAGAGATTTTGGACAGACTGAAGCTTTCTTT.

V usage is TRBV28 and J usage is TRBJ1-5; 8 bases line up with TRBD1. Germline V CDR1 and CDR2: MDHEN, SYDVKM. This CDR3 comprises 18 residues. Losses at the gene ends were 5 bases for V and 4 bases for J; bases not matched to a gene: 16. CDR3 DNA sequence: TGTGCCAGCAGTACCCTCAGGACAGGGAGACTTGGAAATCAGCCCCAGCATTTT. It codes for CASSTLRTGRLGNQPQHF.